These 31 T cell receptor beta chains originate from one sample sequenced in a study of T cells in Graves' hyperthyroidism and ophthalmopathy (dated by TCRdb to about 2019). Libraries were built with multiplex PCR. Sequenced using an Illumina HiSeq 2000. TCR beta CDR3 regions were amplified from RNA transcripts. For the first round of RT-PCR on the TCR CDR3, the HTBI primer set was used together with the Qiagen OneStep RT-PCR kit. In TCRdb, the public reads were trimmed at Q25 with fastp and aligned with MiXCR, with productive beta chains retained. CDR3 protein sequences are deduplicated, and each keeps its most common genes and DNA. The sample table contains 600,000 to 800,000 distinct CDR3 sequences; only one count was recorded for approximately 40% of them. The top ten clonotypes cover roughly 30% of the sample. Sequenced input: blood. These receptors were taken from a woman between 40 and 50 years old with Graves' hyperthyroidism.

The rearrangement uses TRBV12-3 or TRBV12-4 and TRBJ1-1, with TRBD1 matching 10 bases. V lost 7 bases, J lost 2 bases, and 7 bases stayed unmatched. The CDR3 length is 15 residues. The CDR3 protein is CASTPRTGGNTEAFF. The CDR3 coding sequence is TGTGCCAGCACCCCTAGGACAGGGGGAAACACTGAAGCTTTCTTT.

In its sample, this clonotype was seen a few times. This chain connects TRBV5-1 to TRBJ1-6, with 7 bases lining up with TRBD1. Trimming removed 4 bases from V and 4 bases from J; junction bases left unmatched: 8. Germline-derived CDR1 and CDR2 are SGHRS and YFSETQ. The CDR3 covers 16 residues. The CDR3 DNA reads as TGCGCCAGCAGCCCCCGGACAGGAGAATATAATTCACCCCTCCACTTT. Translated, it gives CASSPRTGEYNSPLHF.

This clonotype was observed at least ten times. The rearrangement links TRBV29-1 to TRBJ1-4, with unresolved D. Trimming stripped 6 bases from V and 6 bases from J, with 14 bases between. The CDR3 runs to 13 residues. Germline CDR1 is SQVTM and CDR2 is ANQGSEA. The CDR3 is CSVSDPVDEKLFF. CDR3 in DNA: TGCAGCGTCTCGGATCCGGTGGATGAAAAACTGTTTTTT.

This clonotype showed up just a few times. The CDR3 nucleotides are TGTGCCAGCAGCTTGAGCACCCCCTTTAGGGTGAACACTGAAGCTTTCTTT. Amino acids: CASSLSTPFRVNTEAFF. The rearrangement links TRBV5-5 to TRBJ1-1; no firm D call. CDR1 SGHKS and CDR2 YYEKEE come from the germline V gene (reference sequence). V was trimmed by 1 base and J by 0 bases, leaving 16 bases between them. This CDR3 is 17 amino acids long.

The sample holds many counts of this clonotype. This chain connects TRBV7-8 to TRBJ1-2, with D possibly matching TRBD1 (6 bases). The CDR3 has 13 amino acids. Looked up from germline, CDR1 is SGHVS and CDR2 is FQNEAQ. The ends were cut back, 1 base at V and 8 bases at J, with 11 bases in the middle. CDR3 bases: TGTGCCAGCAGCTTAGGTTCAGGGGAGGGCTACACCTTC. Amino acid sequence: CASSLGSGEGYTF. The entire variable domain, with the rest obtained from reference TRBV7-8 and TRBJ1-2, is as follows: GAGVSQSPRYKVAKRGQDVALRCDPISGHVSLFWYQQALGQGPEFLTYFQNEAQLDKSGLPSDRFFAERPEGSVSTLKIQRTQQEDSAVYLCASSLGSGEGYTFGSGTRLTVV.

This chain uses TRBV5-1 with TRBJ2-7, with TRBD1 identical over 10 bases. This CDR3 spans 16 amino acids. J gave up 4 bases and V 6 bases, and 13 bases lay outside the gene matches. Germline CDR1 is SGHRS and CDR2 is YFSETQ. The CDR3 spells CASTLLPGQGQYEQYF. In DNA form, the CDR3 reads TGCGCCAGCACCCTACTCCCGGGACAGGGGCAATACGAGCAGTACTTC.

This chain connects TRBV11-2 to TRBJ1-5; 9 bases line up with TRBD1. Germline CDR1 SGHAT, CDR2 FQNNGV. This CDR3 comprises 16 residues. J lost 6 bases, V lost 3 bases, and 9 bases had no gene match. DNA of the CDR3: TGTGCCAGCAGCTTGGAGGGACAGGGACACAGTCAGCCCCAGCATTTT. Its protein is CASSLEGQGHSQPQHF.

This clonotype has a handful of counts. CDR3 DNA: TGTGCCAGTAGTTCTGGGGTCGCCGGGGAGCTGTTTTTT. This translates into CASSSGVAGELFF. This sequence joins TRBV19 and TRBJ2-2; D is ambiguous. Germline V CDR1 and CDR2: LNHDA, SQIVND (reference sequence). There are 13 residues in the CDR3. The V and J ends lost 5 bases and 6 bases respectively, with 10 bases between them.

This clonotype was counted a few times. The rearrangement joins TRBV7-6 to TRBJ2-7; D might be TRBD2 (5 bases). V lost 5 bases to trimming and J lost 3 bases, with 17 bases between them. The CDR3 sequence is 15 residues long. Germline assignment: CDR1 SGHVS and CDR2 FNYEAQ. The CDR3 region has the DNA TGTGCCAGCAGCCCACCCGGGTCTCGGGACTACGAGCAGTACTTC. This translates into CASSPPGSRDYEQYF.

This clonotype appeared many times. V is TRBV7-9 and J is TRBJ1-2; 9 bases are a match to TRBD1. Germline lookup yields CDR1 SEHNR and CDR2 FQNEAQ (reference sequence). CDR3 size: 19 residues. Trimming cost V 7 bases and J 6 bases; bases outside gene matches: 24. CDR3 sequence reads: CASTQVVDRGTGSPHGYTF. In nucleotides, the CDR3 is TGTGCCAGCACTCAGGTAGTTGATCGGGGGACAGGGAGTCCACATGGCTACACCTTC.

In regard to this clonotype: One base away lies a much larger clone, so this may be a sequencing read error. The chain joins TRBV29-1 to TRBJ2-7; 7 bases agree with TRBD2. The V gene end was trimmed by 2 bases and the J gene end by 2 bases; junction bases not matched to a gene: 6. CDR3 size: 14 residues. Germline V lookup: CDR1 SQVTM, CDR2 ANQGSEA. DNA of the CDR3: TGCAGCGTTGAAAGGGCAGGGACTACCTACGAGCAGTACTTC. As protein: CSVERAGTTYEQYF.

The table lists this clonotype with a count of one. The chain is built from TRBV7-9 and TRBJ1-6; 10 bases map to TRBD1. CDR3 length equals 13 residues. Germline V CDR1 and CDR2: SEHNR, FQNEAQ (reference sequence). The V segment lost 5 bases and the J segment 11 bases; nucleotides outside the gene matches: 3. The CDR3 DNA follows: TGTGCCAGCAGCCCGACAGGGGGCGCACCCCTCCACTTT. Translated: CASSPTGGAPLHF. The variable domain in full, completed from reference TRBV7-9 and TRBJ1-6, reads DTGVSQNPRHKITKRGQNVTFRCDPISEHNRLYWYRQTLGQGPEFLTYFQNEAQLEKSRLLSDRFSAERPKGSFSTLEIQRTEQGDSAMYLCASSPTGGAPLHFGNGTRLTVT.

This clonotype appeared a few times. J is TRBJ1-2 and V is TRBV29-1; 7 bases are a match to TRBD1. Germline V gene sequence: CDR1 SQVTM, CDR2 ANQGSEA. This CDR3 is built from 12 residues. Trimming at V came to 0 bases and at J to 11 bases, leaving 6 bases not matched to a gene. Written as DNA, the CDR3 is TGCAGCGTTGAAGATCCAGGGGGGGGTTACACCTTC. Translated: CSVEDPGGGYTF.

The rearrangement links TRBV20-1 to TRBJ2-5; TRBD1 aligns across 9 bases. The germline gives CDR1 DFQATT, CDR2 SNEGSKA (reference sequence). The junction had 5 bases not matched to a gene; V was cut back by 2 bases and J by 1 base. CDR3 length equals 15 residues. The CDR3 DNA sequence: TGCAGTGCTAGAACAGGGGGCTTTATCCAAGAGACCCAGTACTTC. It codes for CSARTGGFIQETQYF.

About this clonotype itself: This may be a read error, as it is one base from a much larger clone. The rearrangement joins TRBV19 to TRBJ1-1, with 7 nucleotides matching TRBD1. Germline CDR1 is LNHDA and CDR2 is SQIVND (reference sequence). V was pared by 10 bases and J by 2 bases, with 10 bases of the junction left unmatched. The CDR3 has 14 amino acids. CDR3 in amino acids: CANSPRDSNTEAFF. The CDR3 bases are TGTGCCAATAGCCCCCGGGACAGCAACACTGAAGCTTTCTTT.

As concerns this clonotype: An end of the junction differs from the germline gene, which may be a read error. V gene TRBV11-2 combines with J gene TRBJ2-5; no definite D call. Germline-derived CDR1 and CDR2 are SGHAT and FQNNGV. This CDR3 region has 12 residues. CDR3 nucleotides: TGTGCCAGCAGCTTAGTGGGCAGAGCAGTTCTCTTC. Its translation is CASSLVGRAVLF.

This clonotype was seen more than once but under ten times. V and J are TRBV12-3 or TRBV12-4 and TRBJ1-1; D perhaps matches TRBD1 (5 bases). This CDR3 region has 15 residues. V was cut by 7 bases and J by 2 bases, with 17 bases left in between. CDR3 DNA: TGTGCCAGCACCTATCTTCTTCAGGGTAACACTGAAGCTTTCTTT. As protein: CASTYLLQGNTEAFF.

The chain combines TRBV6-1 with TRBJ2-7, with D unresolved. This CDR3 has 12 residues. Trimming pared 8 bases from V and 6 bases from J, leaving 14 bases between. Germline-derived CDR1 and CDR2 are MNHNS and SASEGT. CDR3 protein: CASLRPPAEQYF. The DNA of the CDR3 is TGTGCCAGCCTCCGACCACCCGCCGAGCAGTACTTC.

V is TRBV14 and J is TRBJ2-7; 8 bases line up with TRBD2. CDR1 and CDR2 (germline): SGHDN, FVKESK. Trimming took 6 bases from V and 6 from J; bases not matched to a gene: 7. The CDR3 extends over 13 amino acids. The CDR3, as DNA: TGTGCCAGCAGTTTTGGACTAGCAACCGAGCAGTACTTC. Its protein is CASSFGLATEQYF.

This clonotype was counted ten times or more. The J gene is TRBJ2-7, the V gene TRBV10-3; TRBD1 aligns across 10 bases. The germline gives CDR1 ENHRY, CDR2 SYGVKD. The CDR3 spans 13 residues. The trim removed 10 bases at V and 6 bases at J, leaving 9 bases unmatched. The CDR3: CATTIRDRGEQYF. CDR3 coding DNA: TGTGCCACCACCATCCGGGACAGGGGCGAGCAGTACTTC.

This clonotype was detected a few times. V is TRBV12-3 or TRBV12-4 and J is TRBJ2-2; TRBD2 matches 9 bases. Trimming took 5 bases from V and 8 from J; bases not matched to a gene: 9. The CDR3 is made up of 15 amino acids. Here the CDR3 DNA reads TGTGCCAGCAGTCCGACCGGGACTAGCTCTGGGGAGCTGTTTTTT. It specifies CASSPTGTSSGELFF.

The genes are TRBV20-1 and TRBJ1-1; TRBD1 might be the D (5 bases). The germline gives CDR1 DFQATT, CDR2 SNEGSKA (reference sequence). The CDR3 totals 12 residues. CDR3 sequence (DNA): TGCACCAACGCCCCGGGGGATACTGAAGCTTTCTTT. Protein product: CTNAPGDTEAFF.

The V gene is TRBV28, the J gene TRBJ2-7; 7 bases are shared with TRBD2. J was trimmed by 2 bases and V by 6 bases; bases with no gene match: 16. CDR1 and CDR2 (germline): MDHEN, SYDVKM. CDR3 length equals 17 residues. The CDR3 nucleotides are TGTGCCAGCAGCTCCAGGGTTGGGAGGGTCTTTACCTACGAGCAGTACTTC. It yields the protein CASSSRVGRVFTYEQYF.

This clonotype was seen a handful of times. The chain employs TRBV6-1 and TRBJ1-4, with D perhaps matching TRBD1 (5 bases). There are 13 residues in the CDR3. Trimming left V 6 bases short and J 10 bases short, with 15 bases between. CDR1 MNHNS and CDR2 SASEGT come from the germline V gene. CDR3 residues: CASSKEGLLKLFF. CDR3 coding DNA: TGTGCCAGCAGCAAAGAGGGACTTTTAAAACTGTTTTTT.

The chain joins TRBV5-5 to TRBJ1-4; maybe TRBD1 (6 bases). The germline gives CDR1 SGHKS, CDR2 YYEKEE (reference sequence). CDR3 length: 15 amino acids. Trimming took off 3 bases at V and 5 bases at J, with 14 bases between the two ends. In DNA form, the CDR3 reads TGTGCCAGCAGCTCCTGGACAGCCCTAAATGAAAAACTGTTTTTT. It is translated as CASSSWTALNEKLFF.

This chain connects TRBV13 to TRBJ1-1; D gene uncertain. There are 15 residues in the CDR3. V dropped 2 bases and J dropped 6 bases, with 16 bases sitting between them. The germline V gene has CDR1 PRHDT and CDR2 FYEKMQ (reference sequence). The CDR3 region is CASSLNKGWAAEAFF. DNA for the CDR3: TGTGCCAGCAGCTTAAATAAGGGTTGGGCGGCTGAAGCTTTCTTT.

The table lists this clonotype with many counts. The rearrangement links TRBV19 to TRBJ1-1; D remains ambiguous. The CDR3 runs to 16 residues. CDR1 LNHDA and CDR2 SQIVND come from the germline V gene (reference sequence). Trimming removed 8 bases from V and 0 bases from J, with 19 bases in between. The CDR3 spells CASQNREYFMNTEAFF. CDR3 nucleotide sequence: TGTGCCAGTCAGAACCGGGAGTACTTCATGAACACTGAAGCTTTCTTT.

The CDR3 bases are TGTGCCTGGGGAACGTGCTGCAATTTCACTGAAGCTTTCTTT. It codes for CAWGTCCNFTEAFF. The V gene is TRBV19, the J gene TRBJ1-1; D is ambiguous. Germline CDR1 is LNHDA and CDR2 is SQIVND (reference sequence). The V end was cut by 11 bases, the J end by 4 bases, with 20 bases between. This CDR3 comprises 14 residues. Complete variable domain (other parts from reference TRBV19 and TRBJ1-1): DGGITQSPKYLFRKEGQNVTLSCEQNLNHDAMYWYRQDPGQGLRLIYYSQIVNDFQKGDIAEGYSVSREKKESFPLTVTSAQKNPTAFYLCAWGTCCNFTEAFFGQGTRLTVV.

At least ten counts were recorded for this clonotype. The chain uses TRBV10-3 and TRBJ2-7, with D perhaps given as TRBD1 or TRBD2 (5 bases each). Trimming cost V 0 bases and J 6 bases, with 12 bases left between them. CDR3 length: 14 amino acids. Germline V CDR1 and CDR2: ENHRY, SYGVKD. CDR3 residues: CAISESGTRGEQYF. The CDR3, as DNA: TGTGCCATCAGTGAGTCGGGGACCCGGGGCGAGCAGTACTTC.

This clonotype was seen a few times. The V and J genes are TRBV7-9 and TRBJ1-1, with a possible D match to TRBD1 (5 bases). The CDR3 is 11 residues long. Per the germline V gene, CDR1 is SEHNR and CDR2 is FQNEAQ (reference sequence). V shed 9 bases and J shed 4 bases, with 9 bases lying between them. The CDR3 region is CASTGGTEAFF. The CDR3 DNA is TGTGCCAGTACAGGAGGCACTGAAGCTTTCTTT.

The chain recombines TRBV7-2 with TRBJ2-3, with D uncertain. Deletions cut 6 bases from V and 5 bases from J, with 9 bases between. Per germline, CDR1 SGHTA and CDR2 FQGNSA. This CDR3 has 12 amino acids. CDR3 DNA: TGTGCCAGCAGTATTTCCCTAGATACGCAGTATTTT. This gives the protein CASSISLDTQYF.